These T cell receptor beta chains were read from a single sample in a study of Graves' ophthalmopathy and Graves' hyperthyroidism. One entry per CDR3 protein results from TCRdb running MiXCR on the multiplex PCR reads. The table includes a few hundred thousand distinct CDR3 sequences, about a sixth detected once. Sequencing input: peripheral blood. The receptor set was obtained from an adult woman with stable Graves' hyperthyroidism. Each CDR3 is given with its conserved first and last residue. The D gene is left open where the match is weak. Size values are once, few and many counts, or a class for expanded clones, and some rows have none.

j_call clone_size v_call d_call cdr3_aa cdr3_nt
TRBJ1-1 many TRBV6-5 NA CASSYLEGDTEAFF TGTGCCAGCAGTTACCTGGAAGGGGACACTGAAGCTTTCTTT
TRBJ1-2 many TRBV12-3/TRBV12-4 NA CASSLILAGDYGYTF TGTGCCAGCAGTTTAATACTAGCGGGAGACTATGGCTACACCTTC
TRBJ1-5 NA TRBV4-1 TRBD1 CASSQEQGSNQPQHF TGCGCCAGCAGCCAAGAACAGGGGAGCAATCAGCCCCAGCATTTT
TRBJ1-2 few TRBV18 NA CASSPEDNVYGYTF TGTGCCAGCTCACCAGAGGACAACGTCTATGGCTACACCTTC
TRBJ2-5 NA TRBV13 TRBD2 CASSFPLAAESSGEETQYF TGTGCCAGCAGCTTCCCGCTAGCGGCCGAGTCGAGTGGTGAAGAGACCCAGTACTTC
TRBJ1-1 NA TRBV12-3/TRBV12-4 NA CASTQWIKGAFF TGTGCCAGCACTCAGTGGATCAAAGGGGCTTTCTTT
TRBJ1-5 many TRBV12-3/TRBV12-4 NA CASSLRGDQPQHF TGTGCCAGCAGTTTACGGGGGGATCAGCCCCAGCATTTT
TRBJ2-5 many TRBV5-4 NA CASSRDGTRETQYF TGTGCCAGCAGTCGGGACGGTACTAGGGAGACCCAGTACTTC
TRBJ2-5 many TRBV3-1 NA CASSQGEAPGQETQYF TGTGCCAGCAGCCAAGGGGAGGCTCCGGGCCAAGAGACCCAGTACTTC
TRBJ2-2 many TRBV20-1 NA CSARDYKGANTGELFF TGCAGTGCTAGAGATTACAAGGGGGCGAACACCGGGGAGCTGTTTTTT
TRBJ2-7 many TRBV12-3/TRBV12-4 TRBD2 CASSSGGRDPPYEQYF TGTGCCAGCAGTTCGGGCGGGAGGGATCCCCCCTACGAGCAGTACTTC
TRBJ2-5 many TRBV27 TRBD2 CASRTLAGDKETQYF TGTGCCAGCAGAACTCTAGCGGGAGACAAAGAGACCCAGTACTTC
TRBJ2-5 many TRBV10-3 TRBD1 CAIRTGTGPFQETQYF TGTGCCATCAGGACCGGGACAGGGCCTTTCCAAGAGACCCAGTACTTC
TRBJ1-1 many TRBV3-1 NA CASSQVPRTEAFF TGTGCCAGCAGCCAAGTGCCGCGGACTGAAGCTTTCTTT
TRBJ2-5 many TRBV6-1 NA CASRGAGETQYF TGTGCCAGCCGGGGGGCTGGGGAGACCCAGTACTTC
TRBJ2-7 many TRBV12-3/TRBV12-4 NA CASTHRSSYEQYF TGTGCCAGCACCCATAGGAGCTCCTACGAGCAGTACTTC
TRBJ2-7 once TRBV12-5 NA CASGLVYGGGASGEQYF TGTGCTAGTGGTTTGGTATATGGAGGGGGCGCCTCGGGGGAGCAGTACTTC
TRBJ2-7 few TRBV3-1 NA CASSQDSPPSYEQYF TGTGCCAGCAGCCAAGACAGTCCACCATCCTACGAGCAGTACTTC
TRBJ1-1 NA TRBV12-3/TRBV12-4 NA CACRPRALGPHTEAFF TGTGCCTGCCGCCCCAGGGCCCTCGGACCACATACTGAAGCTTTCTTT
TRBJ1-2 few TRBV3-1 NA CASSQGGQENNYGYTF TGTGCCAGCAGCCAAGGTGGGCAGGAGAATAACTATGGCTACACCTTC
TRBJ2-4 NA TRBV12-3/TRBV12-4 TRBD2 CASSSRTSGRARGLDF TGTGCCAGCAGTTCCCGGACTAGCGGGAGGGCCCGGGGCTTGGACTTC
TRBJ2-2 many TRBV11-2 NA CASSLGLVNTGELFF TGTGCCAGCAGCTTAGGACTAGTCAACACCGGGGAGCTGTTTTTT
TRBJ2-7 few TRBV2 TRBD2 CASSEKLAGNSYEQYF TGTGCCAGCAGTGAAAAACTAGCGGGTAACTCCTACGAGCAGTACTTC
TRBJ2-3 few TRBV6-2/TRBV6-3 TRBD2 CASSYFQREGIDTQYF TGTGCCAGCAGTTACTTCCAGCGGGAGGGCATAGATACGCAGTATTTT
TRBJ1-2 many TRBV28 TRBD1 CASTLQDRGNGYTF TGTGCCAGCACCCTCCAGGACAGGGGAAATGGCTACACCTTC
TRBJ1-2 NA TRBV6-5 NA CASSYGADGYTF TGTGCCAGCAGTTACGGCGCAGATGGCTACACCTTC
TRBJ2-4 many TRBV19 TRBD1 CASSKPGQGATKNIQYF TGTGCCAGTAGTAAACCGGGACAGGGGGCAACCAAAAACATTCAGTACTTC
TRBJ2-5 NA TRBV20-1 NA CSARDLGKRGQETQYF TGCAGTGCTAGAGATCTGGGGAAGAGAGGGCAAGAGACCCAGTACTTC
TRBJ2-2 NA TRBV15 NA CATSRGGTGELFF TGTGCCACCAGCAGAGGGGGCACCGGGGAGCTGTTTTTT
TRBJ2-7 many TRBV28 NA CASTPSGTYEQYF TGTGCCAGCACTCCGAGCGGTACCTACGAGCAGTACTTC
TRBJ2-7 NA TRBV18 TRBD1 CASSDGRDRAREQYF TGTGCCAGCTCGGACGGAAGAGACAGGGCAAGGGAGCAGTACTTC
TRBJ1-2 many TRBV6-1 NA CASSEMDGWAVDGYTF TGTGCCAGCAGTGAAATGGATGGTTGGGCAGTTGATGGCTACACCTTC
TRBJ2-2 many TRBV28 NA CASSFPGFTGELFF TGTGCCAGCAGTTTTCCAGGGTTCACCGGGGAGCTGTTTTTT
TRBJ1-5 many TRBV12-3/TRBV12-4 NA CASTLSGVSNQPQHF TGTGCCAGCACCCTCAGTGGAGTTAGCAATCAGCCCCAGCATTTT
TRBJ2-7 many TRBV28 NA CASSFGPGMWNEQYF NA
TRBJ2-2 NA TRBV11-2 NA CASSLKVSGELFF TGTGCCAGCAGCTTAAAGGTCTCCGGGGAGCTGTTTTTT
TRBJ2-3 many TRBV6-2/TRBV6-3 TRBD2 CASTAGDTDTQYF TGTGCCAGCACGGCGGGAGACACAGATACGCAGTATTTT
TRBJ2-7 many TRBV20-1 TRBD1 CSAGGQDTYEQYF TGCAGTGCTGGTGGACAGGACACCTACGAGCAGTACTTC
TRBJ2-5 NA TRBV4-1 NA CASSRGTYQETQYF TGCGCCAGCAGCCGAGGGACGTACCAAGAGACCCAGTACTTC
TRBJ2-1 many TRBV12-3/TRBV12-4 NA CASSGRQKSSYNEQFF TGTGCCAGCAGTGGAAGACAGAAGAGCTCCTACAATGAGCAGTTCTTC
TRBJ2-7 many TRBV20-1 NA CSARGHAEYEQYF TGCAGTGCTAGAGGGCACGCTGAATACGAGCAGTACTTC
TRBJ2-7 many TRBV7-2 TRBD1 CASSLRWDSPYEQYF TGTGCCAGCAGCTTAAGGTGGGACAGCCCCTACGAGCAGTACTTC
TRBJ2-5 many TRBV20-1 NA CSARKLGPKETQYF TGCAGTGCTAGAAAACTAGGACCTAAAGAGACCCAGTACTTC
TRBJ1-2 many TRBV12-3/TRBV12-4 NA CASSLPLQGLNYGYTF TGTGCCAGCAGTCTACCGTTACAGGGATTGAACTATGGCTACACCTTC
TRBJ1-1 many TRBV5-1 NA CASSFRTAMNTEAFF TGCGCCAGCAGCTTTAGGACGGCGATGAACACTGAAGCTTTCTTT
TRBJ2-7 many TRBV5-1 TRBD1 CASSQTGTGSSYEQYF TGCGCCAGCAGCCAGACCGGGACAGGGAGCTCCTACGAGCAGTACTTC
TRBJ1-5 NA TRBV20-1 TRBD1 CSARPGQGHQPQHF TGCAGTGCCCGACCTGGACAGGGTCATCAGCCCCAGCATTTT
TRBJ1-5 once TRBV28 NA CASSRTYLWGSNQPQHF TGTGCCAGCAGTCGCACATACCTGTGGGGGAGCAATCAGCCCCAGCATTTT
TRBJ2-2 many TRBV12-3/TRBV12-4 TRBD2 CASSPSGRATGELFF TGTGCCAGCAGCCCCAGCGGGAGGGCCACCGGGGAGCTGTTTTTT
TRBJ2-5 many TRBV20-1 NA CKLQGPQETQYF TGCAAGTTACAGGGACCCCAAGAGACCCAGTACTTC
TRBJ1-6 many TRBV5-1 NA CASSLRTVANSPLHF TGCGCCAGCAGCTTGAGGACAGTGGCGAATTCACCCCTCCACTTT
TRBJ1-5 many TRBV20-1 NA CSASGGGGQPQHF TGCAGTGCTAGTGGGGGCGGGGGTCAGCCCCAGCATTTT
TRBJ2-2 many TRBV13 NA CASGRNGFGYGTYSTGELFF TGTGCCAGCGGCCGGAACGGGTTCGGATACGGGACATACTCCACCGGGGAGCTGTTTTTT
TRBJ2-7 many TRBV29-1 NA CSVEDLHEQYF TGCAGCGTTGAAGATCTTCATGAGCAGTACTTC
TRBJ1-6 NA TRBV4-2 NA CASSQVSTGQGRSPLHF TGTGCCAGCAGCCAAGTTTCCACGGGGCAGGGACGATCACCCCTCCACTTT
TRBJ2-7 many TRBV6-2/TRBV6-3 NA CASSSMGERSYEQYF TGTGCCAGCAGTTCCATGGGGGAGCGCTCTTACGAGCAGTACTTC
TRBJ1-3 many TRBV28 NA CASSSTAGNTIYF TGTGCCAGCAGTTCGACAGCTGGAAACACCATATATTTT
TRBJ1-1 many TRBV6-2/TRBV6-3 NA CASSRTPRYTEAFF TGTGCCAGCAGCCGAACCCCGCGGTACACTGAAGCTTTCTTT
TRBJ2-7 NA TRBV9 NA CASSVAGSEQYF TGTGCCAGCAGCGTGGCGGGATCCGAGCAGTACTTC